This entry concerns a single T cell receptor (beta chain). Its antigen remains unknown. Trimming took 0 bases from V and 6 from J, leaving 14 bases between them. The V gene's germline CDR1 is SGHAT and CDR2 FQNNGV. CDR3 length: 15 residues. Individual cDNA molecules received unique molecular identifiers during library preparation. Via MiXCR, TCRdb re-called the 5' RACE reads, giving one row per CDR3 protein. This sample yields tens of thousands of distinct CDR3 sequences, of which around 3.9% are seen a single time; roughly 5.5% belongs to the top ten. This sample is part of a study of early T cells in non-severe SARS-CoV-2 infection. Across the whole study: Sequencing input comprised bulk RNA from unsorted whole blood; chain pairing was not available.

Study conclusions and caveats: Private and CD4 specificities were missed by VDJdb matching, which favored anti-spike CD8 responses.

The receptor's source is an adult who was a healthcare worker with PCR-confirmed SARS-CoV-2 infection or an uninfected control (not recorded which). The sequenced material came from whole blood. This chain uses TRBV11-2 with TRBJ1-1; D not resolved. The CDR3 nucleotides read TGTGCCAGCAGCTTAGATCGGGCGTTAATGGCTGAAGCTTTCTTT. It is translated as CASSLDRALMAEAFF. The full variable domain, its missing parts supplied by reference TRBV11-2 and TRBJ1-1, is EAGVAQSPRYKIIEKRQSVAFWCNPISGHATLYWYQQILGQGPKLLIQFQNNGVVDDSQLPKDRFSAERLKGVDSTLKIQPAKLEDSAVYLCASSLDRALMAEAFFGQGTRLTVV.